This T cell receptor beta chain was captured by sequencing in a study of neurological immune-mediated disorders. General study points: It was HTLV-1-associated myelopathy that showed the most TCR clonal expansion, while multiple sclerosis showed the least, falling below healthy controls.

This clonotype was observed at least ten times. Its antigen is unknown. Germline CDR1 SGHRS, CDR2 YFSETQ. Trimming took 5 bases from V and 0 from J, leaving 6 bases between them. The CDR3 loop spans 14 amino acids. TCRdb fed the 5' RACE reads into MiXCR, producing one record per CDR3 protein. The repertoire has 87,000 or so distinct CDR3 sequences, roughly 3.5% of them found once; the top ten carry approximately 2.9%. The sequence came from a woman aged 45-65 years with multiple sclerosis. The gene calls are TRBV5-1 and TRBJ1-6, with D uncertain. Source material: PBMCs. The CDR3 bases are TGCGCCAGCAGTCGGGACTCCTATAATTCACCCCTCCACTTT. It is translated as CASSRDSYNSPLHF.